This T cell receptor (beta chain) was sequenced in a study of T cell changes during pregnancy in multiple sclerosis. This clone is a singleton in its sample. Generated by immunoSEQ multiplex PCR, the TCRdb table keeps only in-frame clones and is missing some. This table holds under 40,000 clones, 92% found once. Per the germline V gene, CDR1 is SGHTA and CDR2 is FQGTGA. The CDR3 loop spans 13 amino acids. The V segment lost 2 bases and the J segment 10 bases; nucleotides outside the gene matches: 3. The source of this sequence is a female donor with multiple sclerosis, enrolled in a pregnancy study. The V call is TRBV7-3, the J call TRBJ2-1, with 9 bases lining up with TRBD2. The sample was CD8+ T cells from peripheral blood mononuclear cells, taken before pregnancy. The DNA of the CDR3 is TGTGCCAGCAGCTTACTGAGCGGGGGGGAGCAGTTCTTC. Protein sequence: CASSLLSGGEQFF.